Listed here is a single T cell receptor beta chain. Its specificity is unknown. Trimming took 6 bases from V and 4 from J, leaving 15 bases between them. Per the germline V gene, CDR1 is SNHLY and CDR2 is FYNNEI. The CDR3 loop spans 14 amino acids. Expressed TCRB transcripts were sequenced, since all the RNA that had been isolated was reverse transcribed. Naive, central memory and regulatory T cell samples produced a mean of approximately 4 million reads. The table came from immunoSEQ multiplex PCR; TCRdb's copy has only in-frame clones and leaves some out. This table has under 950,000 clones, 17% appearing once. The data stem from a study of beta chain features in type 1 diabetes. Study outcomes and limitations: All four CD4+ subsets of Type 1 diabetes patients contained TCRB CDR3s that were moderately but significantly shorter.

Sequenced material: naive CD4+ T cells from blood. The receptor was derived from a woman younger than 35 in good health. The chain combines TRBV2 with TRBJ2-5; D ambiguous. The CDR3 sequence: CASSENLPTETQYF. CDR3 sequence (DNA): TGTGCCAGCAGCGAAAATCTCCCCACAGAGACCCAGTACTTC.